The sequence of this TCR beta chain was determined in a study of blood T cells in healthy people across ages. Comment on this clonotype: Its antigen is unknown.

The ends lost 0 bases at V and 4 bases at J; junction bases unmatched: 2. Germline V gives CDR1 SGHTA, CDR2 FQGNSA. The CDR3 spans 16 residues. General study findings and limits: Per million T cells, the diversity of TCR beta decreased roughly linearly as age advanced. It was not known whether donors were CMV positive (a possible confounder of expanded clonotype changes).

The second PCR ran about 7 to 12 cycles with a sample-barcoded 5' primer and J-beta primers. Each of the samples gave a minimum of 3 million paired-end reads that contained CDR3. TCRdb used MiXCR to reprocess the 5' RACE reads, holding one entry per CDR3 protein. Among roughly 1,500,000 distinct CDR3 sequences listed, 30% to 40% were seen once. The gene calls are TRBV7-2 and TRBJ2-7; 14 positions match TRBD2. The receptor was derived from a woman aged 25-40 years in good health. The sequenced material came from blood. CDR3 bases: TGTGCCAGCAGCTTAGCGACTAGCGGGAGGGCTTACGAGCAGTACTTC. Translation gives CASSLATSGRAYEQYF.